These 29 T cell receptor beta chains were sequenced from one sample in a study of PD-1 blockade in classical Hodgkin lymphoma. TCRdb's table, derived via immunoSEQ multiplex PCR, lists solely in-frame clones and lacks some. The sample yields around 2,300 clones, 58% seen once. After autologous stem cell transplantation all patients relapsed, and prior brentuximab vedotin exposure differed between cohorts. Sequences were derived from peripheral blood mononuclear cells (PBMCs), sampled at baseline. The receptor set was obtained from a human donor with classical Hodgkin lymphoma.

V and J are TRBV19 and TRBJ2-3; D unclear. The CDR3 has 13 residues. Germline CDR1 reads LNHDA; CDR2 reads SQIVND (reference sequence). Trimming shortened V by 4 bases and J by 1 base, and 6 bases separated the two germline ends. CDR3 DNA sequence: TGTGCCAGTAGTAAGACTGGCACAGATACGCAGTATTTT. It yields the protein CASSKTGTDTQYF.

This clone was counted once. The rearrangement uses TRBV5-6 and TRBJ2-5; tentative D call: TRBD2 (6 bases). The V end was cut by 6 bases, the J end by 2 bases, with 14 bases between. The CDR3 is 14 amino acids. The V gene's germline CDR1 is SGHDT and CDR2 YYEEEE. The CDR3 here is CASTDPGSQETQYF. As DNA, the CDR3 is TGTGCCAGCACCGATCCCGGGAGTCAAGAGACCCAGTACTTC.

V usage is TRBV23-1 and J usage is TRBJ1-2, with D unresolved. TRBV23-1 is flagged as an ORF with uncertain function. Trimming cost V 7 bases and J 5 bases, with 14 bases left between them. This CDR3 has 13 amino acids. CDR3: CASTSYGDYGYTF. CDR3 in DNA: TGCGCCAGCACCTCCTACGGGGATTATGGCTACACCTTC.

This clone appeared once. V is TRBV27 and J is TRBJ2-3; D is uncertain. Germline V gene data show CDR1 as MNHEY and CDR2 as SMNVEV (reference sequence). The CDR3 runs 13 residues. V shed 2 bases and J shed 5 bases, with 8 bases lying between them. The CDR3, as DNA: TGTGCCAGCAGTTTAGGCCGCCAAGATACGCAGTATTTT. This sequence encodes CASSLGRQDTQYF.

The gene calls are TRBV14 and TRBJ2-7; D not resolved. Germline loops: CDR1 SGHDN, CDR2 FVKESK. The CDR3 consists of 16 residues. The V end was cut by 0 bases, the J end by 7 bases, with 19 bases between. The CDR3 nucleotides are TGTGCCAGCAGCCAAGATAGGACCGCGTGGCTACGAGAGCAGTACTTC. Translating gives CASSQDRTAWLREQYF.

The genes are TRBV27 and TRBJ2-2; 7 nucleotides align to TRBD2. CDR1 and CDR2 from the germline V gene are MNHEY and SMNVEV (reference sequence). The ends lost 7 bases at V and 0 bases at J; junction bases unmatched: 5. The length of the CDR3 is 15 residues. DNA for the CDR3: TGTGCCAGCATCCCTGGGGGGGCGAACACCGGGGAGCTGTTTTTT. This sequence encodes CASIPGGANTGELFF.

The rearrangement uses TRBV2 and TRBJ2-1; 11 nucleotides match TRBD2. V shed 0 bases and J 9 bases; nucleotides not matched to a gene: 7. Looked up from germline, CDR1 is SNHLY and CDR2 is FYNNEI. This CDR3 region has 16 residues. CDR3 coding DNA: TGTGCCAGCAGTGAAGCGTCGACTAGCGGGGTCGGTGAGCAGTTCTTC. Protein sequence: CASSEASTSGVGEQFF.

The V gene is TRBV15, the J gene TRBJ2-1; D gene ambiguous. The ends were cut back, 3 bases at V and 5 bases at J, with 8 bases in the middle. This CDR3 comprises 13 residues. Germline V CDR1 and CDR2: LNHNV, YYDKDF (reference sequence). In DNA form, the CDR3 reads TGTGCCACCAGCAGGGGGTTTGACAATGAGCAGTTCTTC. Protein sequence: CATSRGFDNEQFF. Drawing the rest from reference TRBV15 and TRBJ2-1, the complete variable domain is DAMVIQNPRYQVTQFGKPVTLSCSQTLNHNVMYWYQQKSSQAPKLLFHYYDKDFNNEADTPDNFQSRRPNTSFCFLDIRSPGLGDTAMYLCATSRGFDNEQFFGPGTRLTVL.

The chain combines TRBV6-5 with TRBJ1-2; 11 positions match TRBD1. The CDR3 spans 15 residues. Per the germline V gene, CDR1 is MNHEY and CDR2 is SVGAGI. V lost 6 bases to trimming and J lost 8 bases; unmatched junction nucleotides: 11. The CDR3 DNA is TGTGCCAGCAGCTACCTAGGACAGGGGGCGAGAGGCTACACCTTC. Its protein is CASSYLGQGARGYTF.

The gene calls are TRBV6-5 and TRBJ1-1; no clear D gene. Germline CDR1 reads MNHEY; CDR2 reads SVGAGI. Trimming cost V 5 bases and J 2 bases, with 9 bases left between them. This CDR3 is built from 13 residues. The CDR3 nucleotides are TGTGCCAGCAGTGTCCAGGACAACACTGAAGCTTTCTTT. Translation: CASSVQDNTEAFF.

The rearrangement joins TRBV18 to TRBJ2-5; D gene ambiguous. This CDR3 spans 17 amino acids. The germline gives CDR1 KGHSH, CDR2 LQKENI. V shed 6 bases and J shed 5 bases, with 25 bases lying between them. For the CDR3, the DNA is TGTGCCAGCTCTGAAGTTATGCGGATCACCGTCGACGAGACCCAGTACTTC. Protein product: CASSEVMRITVDETQYF.

CDR3 bases: TGTGCCAGCAGCTTCATCGGGGGGGACAATCAGCCCCAGCATTTT. Protein: CASSFIGGDNQPQHF. This chain connects TRBV7-2 to TRBJ1-5, with D perhaps matching TRBD1 (5 bases). Germline values: CDR1 SGHTA, CDR2 FQGNSA. There are 15 residues in the CDR3. V was shortened by 3 bases and J by 3 bases, with 12 bases between the two germline ends.

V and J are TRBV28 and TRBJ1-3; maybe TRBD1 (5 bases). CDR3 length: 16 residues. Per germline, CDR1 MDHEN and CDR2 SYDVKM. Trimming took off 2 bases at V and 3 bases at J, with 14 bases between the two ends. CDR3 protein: CASSLTPRGFGNTIYF. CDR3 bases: TGTGCCAGCAGTTTAACACCCCGGGGCTTTGGAAACACCATATATTTT. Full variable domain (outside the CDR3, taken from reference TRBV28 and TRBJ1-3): DVKVTQSSRYLVKRTGEKVFLECVQDMDHENMFWYRQDPGLGLRLIYFSYDVKMKEKGDIPEGYSVSREKKERFSLILESASTNQTSMYLCASSLTPRGFGNTIYFGEGSWLTVV.

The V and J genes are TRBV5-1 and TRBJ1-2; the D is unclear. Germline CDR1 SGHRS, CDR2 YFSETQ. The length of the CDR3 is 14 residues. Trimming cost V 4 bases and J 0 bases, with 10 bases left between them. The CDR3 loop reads CASSTTPTNYGYTF. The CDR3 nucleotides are TGCGCCAGCAGCACCACACCGACTAACTATGGCTACACCTTC.

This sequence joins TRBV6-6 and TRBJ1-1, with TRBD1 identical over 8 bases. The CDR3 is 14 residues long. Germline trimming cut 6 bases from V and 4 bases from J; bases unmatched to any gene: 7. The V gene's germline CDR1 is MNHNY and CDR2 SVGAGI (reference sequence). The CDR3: CASRSGGRGTEAFF. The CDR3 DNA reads TGTGCCAGCAGATCAGGGGGCCGGGGCACTGAAGCTTTCTTT.

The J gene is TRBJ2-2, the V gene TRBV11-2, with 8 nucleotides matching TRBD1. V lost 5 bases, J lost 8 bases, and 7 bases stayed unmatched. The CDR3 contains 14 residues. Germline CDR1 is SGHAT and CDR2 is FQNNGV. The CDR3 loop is CASSRGQGTGELFF. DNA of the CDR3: TGTGCCAGCAGCCGAGGACAGGGCACGGGGGAGCTGTTTTTT.

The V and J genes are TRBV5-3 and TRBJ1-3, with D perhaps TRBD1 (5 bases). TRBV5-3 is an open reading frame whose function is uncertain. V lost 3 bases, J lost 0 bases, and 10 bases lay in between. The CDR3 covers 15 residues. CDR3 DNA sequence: TGTGCCAGAAGCTCCGGGGCTCCCTCTGGAAACACCATATATTTT. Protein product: CARSSGAPSGNTIYF.

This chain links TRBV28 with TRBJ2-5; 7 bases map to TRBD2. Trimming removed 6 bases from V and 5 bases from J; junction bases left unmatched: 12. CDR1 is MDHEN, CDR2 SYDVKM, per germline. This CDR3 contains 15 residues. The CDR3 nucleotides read TGTGCCAGCAGAGACCGACTAGCTCGGGCGGAGACCCAGTACTTC. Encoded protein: CASRDRLARAETQYF. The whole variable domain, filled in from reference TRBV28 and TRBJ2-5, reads DVKVTQSSRYLVKRTGEKVFLECVQDMDHENMFWYRQDPGLGLRLIYFSYDVKMKEKGDIPEGYSVSREKKERFSLILESASTNQTSMYLCASRDRLARAETQYFGPGTRLLVL.

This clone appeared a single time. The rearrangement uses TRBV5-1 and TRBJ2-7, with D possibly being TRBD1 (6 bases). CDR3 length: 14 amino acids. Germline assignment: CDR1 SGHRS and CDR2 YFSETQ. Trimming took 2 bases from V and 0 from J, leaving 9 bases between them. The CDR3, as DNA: TGCGCCAGCAGCTTAACAGGGAGCTCCTACGAGCAGTACTTC. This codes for CASSLTGSSYEQYF.

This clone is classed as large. The CDR3 DNA sequence: TGTGCCAGTAGTAAGGTCAACTCCTATAATTCACCCCTCCACTTT. This sequence encodes CASSKVNSYNSPLHF. The V call is TRBV19, the J call TRBJ1-6; the D is unclear. Between the trimmed V and J ends, which lost 4 bases and 0 bases, there was a span of 7 bases. The CDR3 spans 15 residues. Germline-derived CDR1 and CDR2 are LNHDA and SQIVND (reference sequence).

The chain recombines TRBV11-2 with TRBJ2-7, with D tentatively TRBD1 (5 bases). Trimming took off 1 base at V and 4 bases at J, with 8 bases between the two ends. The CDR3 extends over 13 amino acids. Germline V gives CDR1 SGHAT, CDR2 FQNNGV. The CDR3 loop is CASSLADKYEQYF. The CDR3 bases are TGTGCCAGCAGCTTAGCGGACAAGTACGAGCAGTACTTC.

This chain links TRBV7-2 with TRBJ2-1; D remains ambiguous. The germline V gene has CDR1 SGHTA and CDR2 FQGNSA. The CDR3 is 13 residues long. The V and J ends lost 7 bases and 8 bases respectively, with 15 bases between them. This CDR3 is CASILSRGHEQFF. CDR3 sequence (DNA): TGTGCCAGCATTCTCTCGAGAGGCCATGAGCAGTTCTTC.

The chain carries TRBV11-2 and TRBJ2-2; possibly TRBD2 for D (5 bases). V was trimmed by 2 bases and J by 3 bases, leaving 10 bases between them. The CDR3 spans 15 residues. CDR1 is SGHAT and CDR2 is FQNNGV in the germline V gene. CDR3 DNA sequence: TGTGCCAGCAGCTTACGGACTTCTGACACCGGGGAGCTGTTTTTT. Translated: CASSLRTSDTGELFF. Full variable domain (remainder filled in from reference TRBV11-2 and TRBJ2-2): EAGVAQSPRYKIIEKRQSVAFWCNPISGHATLYWYQQILGQGPKLLIQFQNNGVVDDSQLPKDRFSAERLKGVDSTLKIQPAKLEDSAVYLCASSLRTSDTGELFFGEGSRLTVL.

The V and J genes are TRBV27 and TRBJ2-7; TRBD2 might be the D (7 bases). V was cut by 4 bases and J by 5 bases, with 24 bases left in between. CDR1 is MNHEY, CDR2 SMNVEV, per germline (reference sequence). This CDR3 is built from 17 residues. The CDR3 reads CASSSPGFGGGPNEQYF. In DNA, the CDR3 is TGTGCCAGCAGTTCGCCGGGATTCGGCGGGGGCCCCAACGAGCAGTACTTC.

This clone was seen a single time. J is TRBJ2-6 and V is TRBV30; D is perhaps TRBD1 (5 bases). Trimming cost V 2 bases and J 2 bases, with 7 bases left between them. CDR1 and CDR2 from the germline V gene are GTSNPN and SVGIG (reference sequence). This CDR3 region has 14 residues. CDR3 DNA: TGTGCCTGGAGTTTAGGGGCTGGGGCCAACGTCCTGACTTTC. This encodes CAWSLGAGANVLTF. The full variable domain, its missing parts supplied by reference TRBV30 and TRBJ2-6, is SQTIHQWPATLVQPVGSPLSLECTVEGTSNPNLYWYRQAAGRGLQLLFYSVGIGQISSEVPQNLSASRPQDRQFILSSKKLLLSDSGFYLCAWSLGAGANVLTFGAGSRLTVL.

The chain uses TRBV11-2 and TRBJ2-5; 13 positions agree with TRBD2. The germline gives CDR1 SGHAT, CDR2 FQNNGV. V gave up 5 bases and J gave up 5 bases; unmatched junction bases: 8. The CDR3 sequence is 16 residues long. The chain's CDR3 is CASSPAGLAGWETQYF. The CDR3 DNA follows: TGTGCCAGCAGCCCGGCGGGACTAGCGGGGTGGGAGACCCAGTACTTC.

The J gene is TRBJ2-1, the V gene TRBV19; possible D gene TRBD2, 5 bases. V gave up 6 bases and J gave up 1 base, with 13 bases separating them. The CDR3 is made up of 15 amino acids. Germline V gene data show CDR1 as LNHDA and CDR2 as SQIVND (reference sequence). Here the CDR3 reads CASSHTPGSYNEQFF. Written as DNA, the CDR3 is TGTGCCAGTAGCCACACGCCGGGGTCCTACAATGAGCAGTTCTTC.

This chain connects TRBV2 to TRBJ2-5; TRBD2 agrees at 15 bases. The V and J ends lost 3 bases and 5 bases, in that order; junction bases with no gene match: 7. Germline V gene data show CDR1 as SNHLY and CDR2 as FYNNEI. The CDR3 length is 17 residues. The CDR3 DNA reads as TGTGCCAGCAGTGATTGGACTAGCGGGGGGGCCCGGGAGACCCAGTACTTC. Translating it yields CASSDWTSGGARETQYF.

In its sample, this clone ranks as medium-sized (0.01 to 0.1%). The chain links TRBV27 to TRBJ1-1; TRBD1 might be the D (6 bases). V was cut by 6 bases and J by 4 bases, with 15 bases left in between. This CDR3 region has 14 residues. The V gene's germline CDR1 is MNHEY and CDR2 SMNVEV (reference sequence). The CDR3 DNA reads TGTGCCAGCAGCCGCCAGGGGATTGGCACTGAAGCTTTCTTT. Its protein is CASSRQGIGTEAFF.